This T cell receptor (beta chain) was captured by sequencing in a study of a mutant IDH1 vaccine in newly diagnosed glioma. Turning to the study itself: The initiation of vaccination occurred 4-6 weeks after radiotherapy alone, or with temozolomide cycles. Most patients had radiochemotherapy with temozolomide before enrollment; others had one alone.

Regarding time point: week 5, during vaccination. The vaccine gave 300 ug of a 20-mer mutant IDH1 peptide subcutaneously per dose. This clone is hyperexpanded by share. No antigen is known for it. Germline V CDR1 and CDR2: SGHVS, FQNEAQ. Trimming shortened V by 2 bases and J by 3 bases, and 10 bases separated the two germline ends. This CDR3 region has 14 residues. TCRdb's copy holds only in-frame clones and misses some; the assay was immunoSEQ multiplex PCR. The sample lists about 51,000 clones, around four fifths seen once, with about 5.2% in the top ten. Broader study findings: Pseudoprogression seemed unrelated to changes in top peripheral T cell clonotypes. Patients showed vaccine-induced immune responses at a rate of approximately 93%.

The clonotype originates from a man aged 50 to 60 with glioma. The chain uses TRBV7-8 and TRBJ1-2; a weak D match, TRBD1 (5 bases). The material was PBMCs, obtained from a glioma patient whose treatment included an IDH1 peptide vaccine. The CDR3 sequence is CASSLLGEDYGYTF. CDR3 in DNA: TGTGCCAGCAGCTTATTGGGGGAAGACTATGGCTACACCTTC.